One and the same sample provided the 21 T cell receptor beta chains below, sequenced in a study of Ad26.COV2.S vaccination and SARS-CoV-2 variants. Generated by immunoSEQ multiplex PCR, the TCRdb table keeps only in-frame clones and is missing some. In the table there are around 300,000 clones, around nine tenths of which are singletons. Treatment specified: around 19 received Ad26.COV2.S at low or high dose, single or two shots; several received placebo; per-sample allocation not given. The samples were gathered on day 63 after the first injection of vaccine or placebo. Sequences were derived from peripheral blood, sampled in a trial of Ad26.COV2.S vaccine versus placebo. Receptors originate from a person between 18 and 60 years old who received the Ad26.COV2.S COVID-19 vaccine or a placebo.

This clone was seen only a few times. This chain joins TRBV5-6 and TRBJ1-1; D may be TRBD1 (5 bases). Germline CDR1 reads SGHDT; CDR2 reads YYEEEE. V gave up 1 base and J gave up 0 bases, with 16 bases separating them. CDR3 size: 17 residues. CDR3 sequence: CASSLNLGVSMNTEAFF. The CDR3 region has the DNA TGTGCCAGCAGCTTGAATCTGGGGGTGTCCATGAACACTGAAGCTTTCTTT.

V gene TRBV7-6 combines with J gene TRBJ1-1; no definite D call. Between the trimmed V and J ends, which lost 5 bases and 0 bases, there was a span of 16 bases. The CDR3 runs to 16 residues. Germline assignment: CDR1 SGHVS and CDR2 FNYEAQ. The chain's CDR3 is CASSDTSAAMNTEAFF. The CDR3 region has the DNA TGTGCCAGCAGCGATACTAGCGCAGCAATGAACACTGAAGCTTTCTTT.

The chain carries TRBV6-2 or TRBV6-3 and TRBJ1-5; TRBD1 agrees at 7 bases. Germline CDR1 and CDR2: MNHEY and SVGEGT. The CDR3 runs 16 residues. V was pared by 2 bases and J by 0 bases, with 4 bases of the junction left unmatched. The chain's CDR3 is CASSYGQVFSNQPQHF. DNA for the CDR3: TGTGCCAGCAGTTACGGACAGGTGTTTAGCAATCAGCCCCAGCATTTT.

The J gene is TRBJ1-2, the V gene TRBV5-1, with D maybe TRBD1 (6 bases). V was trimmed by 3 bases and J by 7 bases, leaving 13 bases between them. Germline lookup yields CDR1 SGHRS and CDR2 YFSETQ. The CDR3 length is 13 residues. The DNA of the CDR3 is TGCGCCAGCAGCTCGCCTACAGGGAGTGGCTACACCTTC. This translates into CASSSPTGSGYTF.

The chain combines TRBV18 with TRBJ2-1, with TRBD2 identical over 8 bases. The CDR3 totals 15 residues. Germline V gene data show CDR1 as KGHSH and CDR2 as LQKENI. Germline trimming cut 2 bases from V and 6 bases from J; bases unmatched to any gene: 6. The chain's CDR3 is CASSPYDGGGNEQFF. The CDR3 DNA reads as TGTGCCAGCTCACCATACGACGGGGGGGGCAATGAGCAGTTCTTC.

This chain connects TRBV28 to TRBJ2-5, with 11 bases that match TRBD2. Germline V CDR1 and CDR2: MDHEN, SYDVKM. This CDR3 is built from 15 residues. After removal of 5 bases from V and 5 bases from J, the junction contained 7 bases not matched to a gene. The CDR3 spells CASSRLAGSRETQYF. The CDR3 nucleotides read TGTGCCAGCAGTAGACTAGCGGGATCTCGGGAGACCCAGTACTTC. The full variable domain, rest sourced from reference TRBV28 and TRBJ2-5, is DVKVTQSSRYLVKRTGEKVFLECVQDMDHENMFWYRQDPGLGLRLIYFSYDVKMKEKGDIPEGYSVSREKKERFSLILESASTNQTSMYLCASSRLAGSRETQYFGPGTRLLVL.

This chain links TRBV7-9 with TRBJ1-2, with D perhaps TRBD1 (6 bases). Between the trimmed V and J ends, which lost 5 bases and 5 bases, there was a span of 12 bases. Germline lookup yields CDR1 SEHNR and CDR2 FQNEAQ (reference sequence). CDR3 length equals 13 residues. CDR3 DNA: TGTGCCAGCAGCCTGACAGGACTTTATGGCTACACCTTC. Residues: CASSLTGLYGYTF.

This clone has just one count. This CDR3 is CSVDWGSANEQFF. For the CDR3, the DNA is TGCAGCGTTGATTGGGGGAGTGCCAATGAGCAGTTCTTC. This rearrangement joins TRBV29-1 to TRBJ2-1; TRBD1 or TRBD2 may be the D gene (5 bases each). V shed 3 bases and J shed 6 bases, with 12 bases lying between them. CDR1 SQVTM and CDR2 ANQGSEA come from the germline V gene. The CDR3 covers 13 residues.

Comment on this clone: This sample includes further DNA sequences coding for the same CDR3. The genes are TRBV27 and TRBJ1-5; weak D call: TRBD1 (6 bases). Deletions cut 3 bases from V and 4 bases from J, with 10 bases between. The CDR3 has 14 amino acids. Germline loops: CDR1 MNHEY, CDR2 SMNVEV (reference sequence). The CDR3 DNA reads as TGTGCCAGCAGTTTGAAGGGGGGGAATCAGCCCCAGCATTTT. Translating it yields CASSLKGGNQPQHF.

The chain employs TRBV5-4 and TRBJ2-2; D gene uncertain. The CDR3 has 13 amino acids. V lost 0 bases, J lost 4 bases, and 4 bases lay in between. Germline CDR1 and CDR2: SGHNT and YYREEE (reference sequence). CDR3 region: CASSLDATGELFF. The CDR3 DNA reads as TGTGCCAGCAGCTTGGACGCCACCGGGGAGCTGTTTTTT.

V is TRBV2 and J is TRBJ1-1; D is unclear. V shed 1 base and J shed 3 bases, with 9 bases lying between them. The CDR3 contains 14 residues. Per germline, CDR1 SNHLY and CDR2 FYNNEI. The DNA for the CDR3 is TGTGCCAGCAGTGAAGGGCGGAAGGACACTGAAGCTTTCTTT. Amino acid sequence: CASSEGRKDTEAFF.

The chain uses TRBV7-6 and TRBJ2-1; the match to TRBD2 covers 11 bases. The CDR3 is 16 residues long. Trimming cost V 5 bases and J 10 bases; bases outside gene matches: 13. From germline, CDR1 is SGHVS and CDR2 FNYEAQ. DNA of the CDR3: TGTGCCAGCAGCCCGCGGGTGCTAGCGGGGGGAGGCGAGCAGTTCTTC. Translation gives CASSPRVLAGGGEQFF.

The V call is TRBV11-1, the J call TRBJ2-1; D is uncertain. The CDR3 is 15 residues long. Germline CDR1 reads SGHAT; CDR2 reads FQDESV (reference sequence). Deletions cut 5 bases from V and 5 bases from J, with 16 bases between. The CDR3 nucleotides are TGTGCCAGCAGCAAAAATCTGGGCCCTGACAATGAGCAGTTCTTC. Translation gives CASSKNLGPDNEQFF.

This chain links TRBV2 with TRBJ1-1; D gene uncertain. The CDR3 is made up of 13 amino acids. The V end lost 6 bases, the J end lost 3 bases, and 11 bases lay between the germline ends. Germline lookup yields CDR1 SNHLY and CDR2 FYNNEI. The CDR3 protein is CASSTPGDTEAFF. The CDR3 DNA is TGTGCCAGCAGCACCCCTGGGGACACTGAAGCTTTCTTT. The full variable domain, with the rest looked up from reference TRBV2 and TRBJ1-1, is EPEVTQTPSHQVTQMGQEVILRCVPISNHLYFYWYRQILGQKVEFLVSFYNNEISEKSEIFDDQFSVERPDGSNFTLKIRSTKLEDSAMYFCASSTPGDTEAFFGQGTRLTVV.

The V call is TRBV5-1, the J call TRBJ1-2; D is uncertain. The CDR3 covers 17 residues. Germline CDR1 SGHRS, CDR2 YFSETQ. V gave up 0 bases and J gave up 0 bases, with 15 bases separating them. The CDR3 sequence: CASSLDGGSVPNYGYTF. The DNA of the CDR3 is TGCGCCAGCAGCTTGGATGGAGGGAGCGTACCTAACTATGGCTACACCTTC.

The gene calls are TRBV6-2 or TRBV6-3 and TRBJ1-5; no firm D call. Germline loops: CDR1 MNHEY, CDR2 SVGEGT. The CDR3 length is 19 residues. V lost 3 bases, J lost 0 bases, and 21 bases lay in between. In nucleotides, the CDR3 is TGTGCCAGCAGTTATTCTGCCCGGGCCGGACCGTTTAGCAATCAGCCCCAGCATTTT. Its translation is CASSYSARAGPFSNQPQHF.

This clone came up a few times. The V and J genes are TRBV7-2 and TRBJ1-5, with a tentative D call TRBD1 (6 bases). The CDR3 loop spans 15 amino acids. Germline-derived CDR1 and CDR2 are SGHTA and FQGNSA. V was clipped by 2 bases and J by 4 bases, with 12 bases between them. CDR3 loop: CASSLLPGTNQPQHF. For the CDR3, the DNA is TGTGCCAGCAGCTTACTTCCCGGGACAAATCAGCCCCAGCATTTT.

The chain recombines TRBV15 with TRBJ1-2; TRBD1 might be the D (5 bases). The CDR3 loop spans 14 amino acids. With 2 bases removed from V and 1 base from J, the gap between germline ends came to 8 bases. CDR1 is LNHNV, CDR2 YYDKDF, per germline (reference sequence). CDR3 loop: CATSRSRDNYGYTF. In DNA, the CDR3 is TGTGCCACCAGCAGATCCAGGGATAACTATGGCTACACCTTC.

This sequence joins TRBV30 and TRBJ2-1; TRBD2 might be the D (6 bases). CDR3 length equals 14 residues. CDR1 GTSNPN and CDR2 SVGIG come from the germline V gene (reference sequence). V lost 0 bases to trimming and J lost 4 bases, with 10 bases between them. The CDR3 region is CAWSVRLVYNEQFF. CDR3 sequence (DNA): TGTGCCTGGAGTGTCCGACTAGTTTACAATGAGCAGTTCTTC.

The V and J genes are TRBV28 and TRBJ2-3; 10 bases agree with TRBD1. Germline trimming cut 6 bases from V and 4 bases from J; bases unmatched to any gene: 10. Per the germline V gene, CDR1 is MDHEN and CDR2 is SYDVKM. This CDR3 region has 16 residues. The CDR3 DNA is TGTGCCAGCAGCCAGGCGGACAGGGGGGGGCCAGATACGCAGTATTTT. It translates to CASSQADRGGPDTQYF.

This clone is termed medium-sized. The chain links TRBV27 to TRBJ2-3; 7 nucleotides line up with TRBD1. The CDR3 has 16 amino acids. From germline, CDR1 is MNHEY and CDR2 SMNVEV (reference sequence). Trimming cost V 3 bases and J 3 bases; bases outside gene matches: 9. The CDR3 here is CASSFAQGYLTDTQYF. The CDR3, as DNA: TGTGCCAGCAGTTTCGCACAGGGGTATTTGACAGATACGCAGTATTTT.